The following is a TCR beta chain sequence with its context. Its recognized antigen is unknown. There are no base qualities to consult, and no much larger clone falls within one base. The data are from a study of shared clonotypes between healthy human individuals (dated by TCRdb to 2020 to 2021). For the study in its entirety: Two women and a few men aged 18 to 49 years were included in the cohort. Blood TCR repertoires of about 5 healthy adults were deeply sequenced to estimate repertoire size and the extent of clonotype sharing between individuals. For each donor, CD4 naive and CD4 memory were each run on three plates, CD8 naive on two plates, and CD8 memory on one plate. To increase sequencing depth and limit assay-specific biases, different laboratories used diverse techniques to prepare libraries and sequence TCR repertoires. Each donor's leukapheresis produced roughly between roughly 0.94 and 9.5 billion PBMCs.

The donors were healthy, HIV-negative adults who had no recently reported acute infections or vaccinations. All donors were Caucasian adults living in Nashville, Tennessee, USA. CD4+ T cells were enriched through magnetic negative selection, after which naive cells were positively selected on CD45RA and the remaining negative fraction served as the memory subset. After blood collection by leukapheresis, PBMCs were isolated using Ficoll-Histopaque density gradient centrifugation and then cryopreserved in the vapor phase of liquid nitrogen. Purity and quantity of every magnetically sorted T cell population were checked by analytical flow cytometry. From each sorted fraction, genomic DNA was isolated and quantified by UV absorbance on a Nanodrop 2000c. What the study reported, not specific to this receptor: Because the study included only a small number of donors, the genetic and exposure-history diversity represented was limited. Estimated clonotype richness was generally larger for naive than for memory subsets. Even with the large sequencing depth, rarefaction of the sorted-subset datasets indicated that sequencing was incomplete. About 5% of naive CD4, approximately 3.7% of naive CD8, approximately 2.2% of memory CD4, and roughly 0.4% of memory CD8 clonotypes were shared across several donors. Pairwise subsampling indicated that sequencing depth was expected to affect the degree of clonotype sharing among donors. Compared with non-shared clonotypes, clonotypes shared by all four sorted-subset donors had higher generation probabilities. Only blood was sampled, and tissue TCR repertoires likely differ from those in blood.

Using the deep immunoSEQ assay, multiplex PCR amplified TCR CDR3 regions from genomic DNA. Extracted genomic DNA from each cell subset was spread evenly across all wells of several immunoSEQ 96-well plates, with each plate serving as a replicate. Each replicate PCR for sorted subsets received roughly 0.2 ug genomic DNA, equal to about 30,000 T cell genomes. Purified libraries were quantified with a Qubit 3.0 fluorometer, sized on a Bioanalyzer 2100, and re-quantified with the KAPA Library Quantification kit. Each immunoSEQ 96-well plate was sequenced on its own single-read 150-cycle Illumina NextSeq 550 flow cell. The authors' pipeline ran thus. Because the immunoSEQ output held only junctional sequences and lacked quality scores, the filtering could not match the filtering applied to full-length reads. Sequences were annotated with PyIR, a Python wrapper for IgBLAST v1.9, and V/J genes and CDR3 were assigned using IMGT germline references. Reads were filtered out if the reads had weak V/J assignments (E-value above 1e-6), no CDR3, stop codons, out-of-frame junctions, or ambiguous translated residues. V3J clonotypes were defined as sequences sharing the same inferred V gene, J gene, and CDR3 amino acid sequence. To compute the percentage overlap between repertoires, the number of shared unique clonotypes was divided by the size of the smaller repertoire. Three approaches were used to assess repertoire richness: RTK rarefaction, the Chao1 estimator, and Recon v2.1 estimates of unobserved clonotypes. For all TCRbeta clonotypes obtained by the gDNA method from four donors, generation probabilities were computed with OLGA. The table was pulled from immuneACCESS by TCRdb, which kept in-frame rearrangements only. Such tables lose some clones; where checked, under half of the loss comes from unresolved V genes, and the rest has no known cause. From that table come the V and J calls and clone size; the DNA was used to work out D and trimming. For this sample the table gives some 680,000 clones, of which roughly 73% were detected only once. The leading ten clones occupy roughly 1.9% of the sample.

The cysteine opens and the phenylalanine closes a CDR3 of 14 amino acids. The kept DNA is CDR3 alone, 42 bases in frame from the first base. Trimming costs V 6 bases and J 2 bases, and their ends lie 11 bases apart. CDR1 is given as MNHNY and CDR2 as SVGAGI, both from the germline V gene (reference sequence). The TCR originated in a woman aged 30 to 39 in good health. Sample: memory CD4+ T cells sorted from blood. In the paper's terms, the cell subset or site label means: CD45RA-negative fraction. The sequence joins TRBV6-6 to TRBJ1-5; confidence is insufficient to name the D gene. The CDR3 loop reads CASSLGGGNQPQHF. The DNA is as follows: TGTGCCAGCAGCCTTGGTGGCGGCAATCAGCCCCAGCATTTT.